A single T cell receptor beta chain is shown here with its context. As yet, its antigen is unknown. These data are taken from a study of OX40 agonist ivuxolimab in advanced cancers. Overall study context: Partial responses, seen in three patients, involved one hepatocellular carcinoma and two cutaneous melanomas.

Trimming took 4 bases from V and 7 from J, leaving 13 bases between them. This CDR3 is built from 14 residues. CDR1 and CDR2 (germline): SEHNR, FQNEAQ (reference sequence). Clones were read by immunoSEQ multiplex PCR, and TCRdb kept only the in-frame ones, dropping some. This sample has roughly 20,000 clones; 83% occur once, and the top ten carry around 18%. Study results and limitations: At 0.1 to 3.0 mg/kg and by week 6, clonal expansion occurred in CD4+ and CD8+ blood T cells. The expanded peripheral T cells' antigen specificity was not determined.

This sequence was found in an adult with an advanced solid tumor such as melanoma, head and neck, liver or kidney cancer. The source material was CD4+ or CD8+ T cells sorted from blood, sampled in a trial of the OX40 agonist ivuxolimab. This chain connects TRBV7-9 to TRBJ1-4; no definite D call. The CDR3 coding sequence is TGTGCCAGCAGCTCCGGCGAGGGAGTTGAAAAACTGTTTTTT. This sequence encodes CASSSGEGVEKLFF.